This T cell receptor (beta chain) derives from a study of spatial heterogeneity in lung cancer. Across the whole study: Sequencing consistently turned up more beta-chain sequences than alpha-chain sequences. Each distinct TCR and UMI combination averaged more than ten appearances in raw reads.

Stated time point: sample taken at primary tumor resection. No cells were sorted before sequencing. The whole RNA sequenced was extracted from tumor, nontumor lung or frozen PBMC. Germline values: CDR1 SGHAT, CDR2 FQNNGV. The CDR3 length is 12 residues. Trimming cost V 8 bases and J 6 bases, with 13 bases left between them. General study findings and limits: Resection blood, more than follow-up blood, showed ubiquitous expanded tumor TCRs.

In this sample, this clonotype turned up many times. What it recognizes is unknown. The presence of a unique molecular identifier marked each TCR cDNA molecule. TCRdb reprocessed the 5' RACE reads via MiXCR and lists one record per CDR3 protein. The sample consists of 25,000 to 35,000 distinct CDR3 sequences, around 8% of them appearing once. The sequence came from a female donor with early-stage non-small cell lung cancer. The chain couples TRBV11-2 to TRBJ2-5; D may be TRBD1 (5 bases). The material sequenced was PBMCs, taken at surgery. The CDR3 sequence: CASFGAGKTQYF. Written as DNA, the CDR3 is TGTGCCAGCTTTGGGGCAGGGAAGACCCAGTACTTC.